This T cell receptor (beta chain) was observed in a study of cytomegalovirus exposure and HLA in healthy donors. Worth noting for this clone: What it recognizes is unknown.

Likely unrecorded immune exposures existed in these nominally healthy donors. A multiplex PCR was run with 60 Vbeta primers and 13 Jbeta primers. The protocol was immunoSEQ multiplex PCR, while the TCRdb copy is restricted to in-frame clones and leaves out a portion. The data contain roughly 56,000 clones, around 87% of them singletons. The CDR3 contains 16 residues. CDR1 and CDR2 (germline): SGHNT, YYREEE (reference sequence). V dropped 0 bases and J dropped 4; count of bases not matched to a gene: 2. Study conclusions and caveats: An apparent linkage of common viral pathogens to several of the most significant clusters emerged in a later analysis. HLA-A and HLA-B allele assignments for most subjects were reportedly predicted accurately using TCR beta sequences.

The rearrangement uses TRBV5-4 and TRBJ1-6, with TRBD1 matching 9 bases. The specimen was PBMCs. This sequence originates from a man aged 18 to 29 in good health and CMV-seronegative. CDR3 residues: CASSLGGTGYNSPLHF. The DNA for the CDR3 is TGTGCCAGCAGCTTGGGAGGGACAGGGTATAATTCACCCCTCCACTTT.